The present TCR beta chain was sequenced within a study of cytomegalovirus exposure and HLA in healthy donors. Study-level findings and limits: Earlier analysis looked at TCR beta V segments, and most were productive about 87% or about 30% of the time.

A word on this clone: Antigen: not known.

CDR1 MNHEY and CDR2 SMNVEV come from the germline V gene (reference sequence). This CDR3 is 14 amino acids long. The V end lost 2 bases, the J end lost 2 bases, and 7 bases lay between the germline ends. PCR primers comprised 60 Vbeta and 13 Jbeta primers. Clones were sequenced by immunoSEQ multiplex PCR, and TCRdb holds only the in-frame ones, with some missing. Of roughly 100,000 clones in the sample, 65% to 80% were seen once. The rearrangement uses TRBV27 and TRBJ2-1; a weak D match, TRBD1 (5 bases). The sequencing input was PBMCs. This receptor was taken from a woman aged 45-65 years in good health and CMV-seropositive. The CDR3 region is CASSLLGAYNEQFF. Written as DNA, the CDR3 is TGTGCCAGCAGTTTACTAGGGGCCTACAATGAGCAGTTCTTC.